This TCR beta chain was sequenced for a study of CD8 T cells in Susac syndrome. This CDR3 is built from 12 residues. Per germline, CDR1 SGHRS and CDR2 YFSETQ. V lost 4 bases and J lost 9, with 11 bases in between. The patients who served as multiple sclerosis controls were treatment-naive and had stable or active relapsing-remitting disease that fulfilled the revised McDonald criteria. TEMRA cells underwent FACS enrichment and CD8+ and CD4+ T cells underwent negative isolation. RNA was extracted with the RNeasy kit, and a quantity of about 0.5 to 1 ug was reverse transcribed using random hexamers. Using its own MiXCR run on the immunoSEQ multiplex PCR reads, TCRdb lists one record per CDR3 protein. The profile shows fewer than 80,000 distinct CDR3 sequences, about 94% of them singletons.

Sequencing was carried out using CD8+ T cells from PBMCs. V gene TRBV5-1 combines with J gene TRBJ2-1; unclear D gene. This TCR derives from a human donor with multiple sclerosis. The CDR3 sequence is CASSLGWGEQFF. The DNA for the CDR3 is TGCGCCAGCAGCCTGGGATGGGGTGAGCAGTTCTTC.